This T cell receptor beta chain was obtained from a study of regulatory T cells in long-lasting Graves disease. Study-wide findings and caveats: With approximately 2,500 shared public clonotypes, persistent patients exceeded new patients, who shared about a thousand.

Arm-PCR of CDR3 regions and iRepertoire HTBI primers were the basis on which TCR beta libraries were built. TCRdb analysed the multiplex PCR reads with MiXCR anew, one entry per CDR3 protein. The profile shows 300,000 to 400,000 distinct CDR3 sequences, over 15% of them singletons. Time point here: newly diagnosed GD, antithyroid drugs for less than 3 months. Scientists built the TCR library using RNA that was extracted from PBMCs. Germline CDR1 is DFQATT and CDR2 is SNEGSKA (reference sequence). The V end was cut by 1 base, the J end by 5 bases, with 18 bases between. CDR3 length: 15 amino acids. In its sample, this clonotype was seen once. The antigen is unknown. These same records also appear under a second study, on T cells in Graves' hyperthyroidism and ophthalmopathy.

This clonotype originated in a man between 35 and 55 years old with Graves disease. The sample in question was peripheral blood mononuclear cells (PBMCs), obtained at new diagnosis, from a patient treated with antithyroid drugs. The chain carries TRBV20-1 and TRBJ2-7, with a tentative D call TRBD1 (6 bases). In DNA form, the CDR3 reads TGCAGTGCTAGAGCCGGAGTTGGGGGCCCTCACGAGCAGTACTTC. This gives the protein CSARAGVGGPHEQYF.